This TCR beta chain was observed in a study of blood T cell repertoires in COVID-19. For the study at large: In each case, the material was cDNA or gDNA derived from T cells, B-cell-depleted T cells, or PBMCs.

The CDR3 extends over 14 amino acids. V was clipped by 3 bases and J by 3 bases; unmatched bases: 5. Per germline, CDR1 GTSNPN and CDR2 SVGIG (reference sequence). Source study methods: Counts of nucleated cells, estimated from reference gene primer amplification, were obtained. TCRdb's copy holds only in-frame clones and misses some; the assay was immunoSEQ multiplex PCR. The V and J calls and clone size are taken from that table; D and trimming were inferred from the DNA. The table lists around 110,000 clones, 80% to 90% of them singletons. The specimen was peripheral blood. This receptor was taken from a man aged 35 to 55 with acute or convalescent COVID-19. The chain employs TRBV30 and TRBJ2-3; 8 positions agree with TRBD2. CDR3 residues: CAWSRIAGTDTQYF. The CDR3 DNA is TGTGCCTGGAGCAGGATAGCGGGAACAGATACGCAGTATTTT.